Listed here are 23 T cell receptor beta chains from one sample, sequenced in a study of spatial heterogeneity in lung cancer (dated by TCRdb to about 2019). Study-wide conclusions, independent of this receptor: The number of expanded intratumoral alpha and beta TCRs correlated with the tumor nonsynonymous mutation count.

The antigens of these receptors remain unknown. The library was produced with 5' RACE. TCRdb shows the sequencer as NextSeq 500. TCRdb reworked the public reads: Q25 trimming with fastp, MiXCR clone assembly, productive beta chains retained. Merged by CDR3 protein, the rows form single entries marked with the most common genes and DNA. This sample lists over 7,000 distinct CDR3 sequences; roughly 7% were detected once. The leading ten clones occupy 8.3% of the sample. This specimen's time point label, interpreted: sample taken at primary tumor resection. The specimen was lung tumor tissue, collected at surgery. All receptors derive from a male donor with early-stage non-small cell lung cancer.

This clonotype is classed as medium-sized. The chain has TRBV12-5 and TRBJ2-1; TRBD1 is a possible D gene (6 bases). Germline loops: CDR1 LGHNT, CDR2 FRNRAP. The length of the CDR3 is 13 residues. The V gene lost 11 bases and the J gene lost 1 base, with 12 bases spanning the gap. CDR3 loop: CASRQASYNEQFF. The DNA of the CDR3 is TGTGCTTCGCGACAGGCATCCTACAATGAGCAGTTCTTC.

The table lists this clonotype with many counts. The chain recombines TRBV12-3 or TRBV12-4 with TRBJ2-5; 8 positions match TRBD2. The J segment lost 5 bases and the V segment lost 4 bases, leaving 12 bases of the junction unmatched. The CDR3 runs to 16 residues. CDR3 residues: CASSSLSGGRYETQYF. In DNA form, the CDR3 reads TGTGCCAGCAGTTCTCTTTCGGGCGGGAGGTATGAGACCCAGTACTTC.

This clonotype is labeled medium-sized. CDR3 residues: CASQFSTHGSYRGQPQHF. The DNA for the CDR3 is TGTGCCAGCCAGTTTAGCACTCACGGATCTTATAGGGGTCAGCCCCAGCATTTT. The chain carries TRBV6-2 or TRBV6-3 and TRBJ1-5; a weak D match, TRBD1 (5 bases). This CDR3 spans 18 amino acids. Trimming left V 8 bases short and J 6 bases short, with 29 bases between. Germline CDR1 MNHEY, CDR2 SVGEGT.

This clonotype is medium-sized (0.01 to 0.1%). The V gene is TRBV11-3, the J gene TRBJ2-5; 8 nucleotides line up with TRBD2. Per germline, CDR1 SGHNT and CDR2 YENEEA. V lost 1 base and J lost 5; bases outside the gene matches: 0. The CDR3 loop spans 13 amino acids. CDR3 region: CASSLVAGETQYF. Here the CDR3 DNA reads TGTGCCAGCAGCTTAGTAGCGGGGGAGACCCAGTACTTC.

Relative to its sample, this clonotype is medium-sized (0.01 to 0.1%). The V call is TRBV12-3 or TRBV12-4, the J call TRBJ2-1, with 11 bases aligning to TRBD2. The CDR3 extends over 13 amino acids. Losses at the gene ends were 7 bases for V and 8 bases for J; bases not matched to a gene: 4. The CDR3 nucleotides are TGTGCCAGCACCGGACTAGCGGGCGATGAGCAGTTCTTC. Its translation is CASTGLAGDEQFF.

By sample share, this clonotype is medium-sized. V and J are TRBV28 and TRBJ1-4; D possibly corresponds to TRBD1 (6 bases). CDR3 length equals 15 residues. V was clipped by 5 bases and J by 7 bases, with 17 bases between them. Germline V gives CDR1 MDHEN, CDR2 SYDVKM. In DNA form, the CDR3 reads TGTGCCAGCAGTGAGACAGGAGGCCTTTCTGAAAAACTGTTTTTT. Its protein product is CASSETGGLSEKLFF.

This clonotype is medium-sized (0.01 to 0.1%) within its sample. The rearrangement links TRBV20-1 to TRBJ2-1, with 13 bases lining up with TRBD2. This CDR3 has 15 amino acids. The V and J ends lost 5 bases and 7 bases, in that order; junction bases with no gene match: 8. Looked up from germline, CDR1 is DFQATT and CDR2 is SNEGSKA (reference sequence). Here the CDR3 DNA reads TGCAGTGCTCCTCCCGGGACTAGCGGGGAGAATGAGCAGTTCTTC. It specifies CSAPPGTSGENEQFF.

There are many counts of this clonotype. This chain connects TRBV28 to TRBJ2-5; 9 nucleotides agree with TRBD1. J was trimmed by 5 bases and V by 4 bases; bases with no gene match: 5. The CDR3 is made up of 14 amino acids. Germline V gene lookup returns CDR1 MDHEN and CDR2 SYDVKM. The CDR3 bases are TGTGCCAGCAGTTCCGGGACAGGGTGGGAGACCCAGTACTTC. This gives the protein CASSSGTGWETQYF. The full variable domain, rest sourced from reference TRBV28 and TRBJ2-5, is DVKVTQSSRYLVKRTGEKVFLECVQDMDHENMFWYRQDPGLGLRLIYFSYDVKMKEKGDIPEGYSVSREKKERFSLILESASTNQTSMYLCASSSGTGWETQYFGPGTRLLVL.

This clonotype appeared many times. CDR3 DNA: TGTGCCAGCAGTACCGCTCGGCAGGGGGGGGTGGAGCAGTACTTC. It is translated as CASSTARQGGVEQYF. This chain links TRBV6-6 with TRBJ2-7; D tentatively reads TRBD1 or TRBD2 (7 bases each). Germline lookup yields CDR1 MNHNY and CDR2 SVGAGI (reference sequence). The V end lost 5 bases, the J end lost 7 bases, and 21 bases lay between the germline ends. The CDR3 is 15 amino acids.

There are a few counts of this clonotype. The V gene is TRBV12-3 or TRBV12-4, the J gene TRBJ2-7; D ambiguous. CDR3 length: 12 residues. With 6 bases removed from V and 10 bases from J, the gap between germline ends came to 16 bases. The CDR3 loop is CASRYSQATQYF. The CDR3 DNA reads TGTGCCAGCAGATATAGCCAGGCGACTCAGTACTTC.

This clonotype came up a few times. The rearrangement uses TRBV6-1 and TRBJ1-1, with D unclear. Between the trimmed V and J ends, which lost 5 bases and 0 bases, there was a span of 10 bases. CDR3 length equals 14 residues. Germline values: CDR1 MNHNS, CDR2 SASEGT. CDR3 bases: TGTGCCAGCAGTTTTTCCCAAGTGAACACTGAAGCTTTCTTT. Protein product: CASSFSQVNTEAFF.

By share of the sample, this clonotype is medium-sized. The chain employs TRBV4-1 and TRBJ2-3; TRBD2 aligns across 8 bases. The length of the CDR3 is 17 residues. Germline V CDR1 and CDR2: MGHRA, YSYEKL. The V segment lost 0 bases and the J segment 4 bases; nucleotides outside the gene matches: 9. The CDR3 protein is CASSQEYHPGGSDTQYF. CDR3 DNA sequence: TGCGCCAGCAGCCAAGAGTACCACCCGGGAGGGTCAGATACGCAGTATTTT.

This clonotype has a handful of counts. The chain couples TRBV30 to TRBJ1-2, with D unclear. The germline V gene encodes CDR1 GTSNPN and CDR2 SVGIG (reference sequence). CDR3 length: 13 amino acids. Trimming stripped 5 bases from V and 4 bases from J, with 14 bases between. The DNA for the CDR3 is TGTGCCTGGTCCCTTGACCTGGGCTATGGCTACACCTTC. Its protein is CAWSLDLGYGYTF.

The sample holds many counts of this clonotype. V and J are TRBV28 and TRBJ2-3; D remains unclear. The V gene's germline CDR1 is MDHEN and CDR2 SYDVKM. The CDR3 extends over 14 amino acids. Trimming took off 3 bases at V and 3 bases at J, with 10 bases between the two ends. The CDR3 sequence: CASSFYLVTDTQYF. The CDR3 coding sequence is TGTGCCAGCAGTTTTTACCTAGTAACAGATACGCAGTATTTT.

This chain joins TRBV29-1 and TRBJ2-5; D unclear. Trimming cost V 6 bases and J 7 bases, with 21 bases left between them. Germline V gene data show CDR1 as SQVTM and CDR2 as ANQGSEA. This CDR3 has 14 amino acids. CDR3 nucleotide sequence: TGCAGCGTGTCTCCGGCGGTCGACGTCCGGACCCAGTACTTC. It specifies CSVSPAVDVRTQYF.

This clonotype is medium-sized in the sample. The rearrangement links TRBV29-1 to TRBJ1-1, with TRBD1 identical over 7 bases. The germline V gene has CDR1 SQVTM and CDR2 ANQGSEA. The J segment lost 5 bases and the V segment lost 0 bases, leaving 0 bases of the junction unmatched. The CDR3 has 12 amino acids. The CDR3 sequence is CSVEDRGTEAFF. The DNA for the CDR3 is TGCAGCGTTGAAGACAGGGGGACTGAAGCTTTCTTT.

By share, this clonotype ranks as medium-sized. The J gene is TRBJ2-7, the V gene TRBV12-3 or TRBV12-4, with a weak D call TRBD2 (5 bases). The CDR3 is 13 amino acids. Trimming shortened V by 4 bases and J by 3 bases, and 10 bases separated the two germline ends. Here the CDR3 DNA reads TGTGCCAGCAGTTCCCGGGGAATCTACGAGCAGTACTTC. Protein sequence: CASSSRGIYEQYF.

This clonotype was counted only a few times. The V and J genes are TRBV15 and TRBJ2-3; D may correspond to TRBD1 or TRBD2 (5 bases each). Trimming took off 0 bases at V and 7 bases at J, with 14 bases between the two ends. This CDR3 has 15 amino acids. In germline, CDR1 is LNHNV, CDR2 YYDKDF (reference sequence). The CDR3 reads CATSREGTALHTQYF. The DNA for the CDR3 is TGTGCCACCAGCAGAGAGGGGACGGCCCTTCATACGCAGTATTTT.

This clonotype is medium-sized by share. The rearrangement uses TRBV7-2 and TRBJ1-2, with a possible D match to TRBD1 (5 bases). Germline V lookup: CDR1 SGHTA, CDR2 FQGNSA. Trimming took 1 base from V and 3 from J, leaving 12 bases between them. The CDR3 totals 15 residues. The CDR3 nucleotides read TGTGCCAGCAGCTTAGTTCCGGGACCAGACTATGGCTACACCTTC. Protein sequence: CASSLVPGPDYGYTF. The entire variable domain, with the rest obtained from reference TRBV7-2 and TRBJ1-2, is as follows: GAGVSQSPSNKVTEKGKDVELRCDPISGHTALYWYRQSLGQGLEFLIYFQGNSAPDKSGLPSDRFSAERTGGSVSTLTIQRTQQEDSAVYLCASSLVPGPDYGYTFGSGTRLTVV.

This clonotype occurred many times. V and J are TRBV29-1 and TRBJ1-1, with D unclear. The CDR3 contains 15 residues. Germline CDR1 reads SQVTM; CDR2 reads ANQGSEA. The V gene lost 6 bases and the J gene lost 2 bases, with 19 bases spanning the gap. The CDR3: CSVGSAPSSNTEAFF. CDR3 DNA sequence: TGCAGCGTAGGGTCCGCACCCTCTTCCAACACTGAAGCTTTCTTT.

This clonotype was seen repeatedly, ten times or more. The rearrangement links TRBV6-5 to TRBJ1-3, with D perhaps matching TRBD1 (5 bases). V dropped 6 bases and J dropped 0 bases, with 9 bases sitting between them. The germline V gene encodes CDR1 MNHEY and CDR2 SVGAGI. The CDR3 contains 14 residues. The CDR3 DNA reads TGTGCCAGCAGCCGGGGGGGCTCTGGAAACACCATATATTTT. This sequence encodes CASSRGGSGNTIYF.

By sample share, this clonotype is medium-sized. The chain uses TRBV6-5 and TRBJ2-5; D may correspond to TRBD1 or TRBD2 (5 bases each). Between the trimmed V and J ends, which lost 4 bases and 5 bases, there was a span of 11 bases. The CDR3 has 13 amino acids. Germline CDR1 and CDR2: MNHEY and SVGAGI. CDR3 loop: CASSSPGRETQYF. CDR3 DNA: TGTGCCAGCAGTTCTCCGGGACGGGAGACCCAGTACTTC.

This clonotype ranks as medium-sized (0.01 to 0.1%). The CDR3 DNA follows: TGTGCCAGCAGCTTCGTGGGGCAGGGGTCCGATGAGCAGTTCTTC. This gives the protein CASSFVGQGSDEQFF. The chain is built from TRBV5-4 and TRBJ2-1, with D perhaps matching TRBD1 (6 bases). Germline V gives CDR1 SGHNT, CDR2 YYREEE (reference sequence). The CDR3 loop spans 15 amino acids. Trimming removed 2 bases from V and 8 bases from J, with 17 bases in between.